This T cell receptor (beta chain) was documented in a study of T cell clonality in common variable immunodeficiency. Caucasian heritage predominated among both patients and controls. Heparinized whole blood, roughly 5 to 9 ml, came from each donor. Ten or more counts support this clone. Its target is unknown. Study-wide points: Compared with healthy controls, CVID subjects showed increased TCRbeta clonality, mostly in about a third.

Only in-frame clones appear in the TCRdb table, and some are missing; sequencing was by immunoSEQ multiplex PCR. The repertoire has around 52,000 clones, none seen only once; the ten largest take about 5.5%. The sequenced sample consisted of peripheral blood mononuclear cells. This clonotype was sampled from a person aged 18 to 70 in good health.

CDR3 sequence: CSASIAGGRADTQYF. The DNA read from the CDR3 is TGCAGTGCCTCAATAGCGGGAGGGCGCGCAGATACG. The chain combines TRBV20-1 with TRBJ2-3; 11 bases map to TRBD2. The read terminates 3 residues before the CDR3 end, so the remaining end is supplied by the germline J gene. The CDR3 loop spans 15 amino acids. CDR1 and CDR2 from the germline V gene are DFQATT and SNEGSKA (reference sequence). J lost 4 bases, V lost 6 bases, and 9 bases had no gene match.